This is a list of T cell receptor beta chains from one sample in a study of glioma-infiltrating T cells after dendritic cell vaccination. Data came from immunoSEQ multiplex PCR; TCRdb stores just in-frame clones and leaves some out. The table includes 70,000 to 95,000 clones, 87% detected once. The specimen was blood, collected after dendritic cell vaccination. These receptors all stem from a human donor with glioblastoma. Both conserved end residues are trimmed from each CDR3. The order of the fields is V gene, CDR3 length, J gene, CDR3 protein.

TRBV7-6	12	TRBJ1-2	ASSLGGTGYGYT
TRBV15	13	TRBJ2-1	ATSRDIRPFDEQF
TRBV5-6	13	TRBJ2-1	ASSLGQNLYNEQF
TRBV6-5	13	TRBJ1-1	ASSTEPTGNTEAF
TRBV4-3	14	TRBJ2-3	ASSQDRGRVTDTQY
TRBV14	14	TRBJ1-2	ASSPLPWGGSGGYT
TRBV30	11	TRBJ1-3	AWSSGAGNTIY
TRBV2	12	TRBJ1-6	ASKEAAMNSPLH
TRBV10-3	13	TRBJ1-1	AIRSGTGVNTEAF
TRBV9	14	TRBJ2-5	ASSTVLTSGQETQY
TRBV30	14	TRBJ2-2	AWRTPGQVNTGELF